The 10 T cell receptor beta chains below all came from one sample that was sequenced in a study of blood T cell repertoires in COVID-19. Clones were read by immunoSEQ multiplex PCR, and TCRdb kept only the in-frame ones, dropping some. The data contain under 13,000 clones, roughly 85% of them singletons. Sequenced: peripheral blood. The source of these receptors is a human donor in a cohort sampled during active COVID-19.

The sample holds one count of this clone. The genes are TRBV7-8 and TRBJ1-2; D is uncertain. The CDR3 totals 16 residues. Germline V gene lookup returns CDR1 SGHVS and CDR2 FQNEAQ. V was shortened by 1 base and J by 0 bases, with 12 bases between the two germline ends. CDR3 bases: TGTGCCAGCAGCTTAGTGGCAGGCAGAGCTAACTATGGCTACACCTTC. Amino acids: CASSLVAGRANYGYTF.

The chain uses TRBV19 and TRBJ2-7; D is unresolved. The V gene lost 9 bases and the J gene lost 1 base, with 16 bases spanning the gap. CDR1 is LNHDA, CDR2 SQIVND, per germline (reference sequence). This CDR3 contains 14 residues. This CDR3 is CASKDSSRSYEQYF. CDR3 bases: TGTGCCAGCAAAGACTCATCGAGATCCTACGAGCAGTACTTC.

The chain carries TRBV21-1 and TRBJ2-6; the table's D call of TRBD1 was not tested on the DNA. TRBV21-1 is a listed pseudogene. This CDR3 spans 18 amino acids. The CDR3 DNA is TGTGCCAGCACCGTATGTTGGGACAGGGGGACTGGGGCCAACGTCCTGACTTTC. Protein sequence: CASTVCWDRGTGANVLTF.

CDR3: CASSASSGYEQYF. In DNA, the CDR3 is TGTGCCAGCAGCGCTTCTAGCGGGTACGAGCAGTACTTC. This rearrangement joins TRBV7-6 to TRBJ2-7; TRBD2 matches at 8 bases. This CDR3 has 13 amino acids. The ends lost 5 bases at V and 4 bases at J; junction bases unmatched: 4. CDR1 and CDR2 from the germline V gene are SGHVS and FNYEAQ.

This chain uses TRBV24-1 with TRBJ1-2; 11 bases are a match to TRBD1. The CDR3 covers 17 residues. CDR1 is KGHDR, CDR2 SFDVKD, per germline. V trimming: 3 bases; J trimming: 0 bases; junction bases outside the gene matches: 5. As DNA, the CDR3 is TGTGCCACCAGTGATCGGACAGGGGGCGCGGCTAACTATGGCTACACCTTC. Its translation: CATSDRTGGAANYGYTF.

The chain has TRBV24-1 and TRBJ2-2, with 9 nucleotides matching TRBD1. The germline CDR1 and CDR2 sequences are KGHDR and SFDVKD. Trimming took 3 bases from V and 1 from J; bases not matched to a gene: 14. This CDR3 is built from 20 residues. CDR3 coding DNA: TGTGCCACCAGTGATCTGAGGACAGGGGCCCAGACCTTGAACACCGGGGAGCTGTTTTTT. This sequence encodes CATSDLRTGAQTLNTGELFF.

The chain employs TRBV7-8 and TRBJ2-5; 13 bases align to TRBD2. CDR1 SGHVS and CDR2 FQNEAQ come from the germline V gene. The CDR3 sequence is 20 residues long. V lost 2 bases and J lost 4; bases outside the gene matches: 16. The CDR3 DNA is TGTGCCAGCAGCTTACATGACACGGGACTAGCGGGATTACGCGGAGAGACCCAGTACTTC. It encodes CASSLHDTGLAGLRGETQYF.

This clone has more than one count but fewer than ten. The chain couples TRBV29-1 to TRBJ1-2; TRBD1 is a possible D gene (6 bases). Between the trimmed V and J ends, which lost 3 bases and 4 bases, there was a span of 15 bases. Germline CDR1 is SQVTM and CDR2 is ANQGSEA. The CDR3 runs to 14 residues. The CDR3 reads CSVEGSGTPYGYTF. CDR3 in DNA: TGCAGCGTTGAGGGTTCCGGGACACCCTATGGCTACACCTTC.

V is TRBV10-1 and J is TRBJ2-2; 12 positions match TRBD2. V shed 6 bases and J 4 bases; nucleotides not matched to a gene: 9. The CDR3 sequence is 17 residues long. CDR1 is WNHNN, CDR2 SYGVQD, per germline (reference sequence). CDR3 protein: CASSVGLAGLGTGELFF. The CDR3 nucleotides read TGCGCCAGCAGCGTTGGACTAGCGGGACTTGGCACCGGGGAGCTGTTTTTT.

The J gene is TRBJ2-7, the V gene TRBV6-5, with 8 nucleotides matching TRBD1. Losses at the gene ends were 6 bases for V and 1 base for J; bases not matched to a gene: 8. Germline V lookup: CDR1 MNHEY, CDR2 SVGAGI. The CDR3 totals 15 residues. The CDR3, as DNA: TGTGCCAGCAGGAGCCTTGGGACAGGATCCTACGAGCAGTACTTC. Protein: CASRSLGTGSYEQYF.